Described below is a single TCR beta chain sequence and its context. Clinical history as reported by participants underpinned cohort assignment. Methods used by the authors: Cell counts per sample came from amplifying reference gene primers. Libraries were prepared by immunoSEQ multiplex PCR; TCRdb keeps only in-frame clonotypes and omits some of them. The V and J calls and clone size are taken from that table; D and trimming were inferred from the DNA. This table holds a few hundred thousand clones, 80% to 90% found once. This record comes from a study of blood T cell repertoires in COVID-19. Study summary: Researchers got acute and convalescent COVID-19 samples from the United States, Italy and Spain. T cells, B-cell-depleted T cells, or PBMCs supplied cDNA or gDNA.

CDR3 size: 17 residues. Per the germline V gene, CDR1 is SGHVS and CDR2 is FNYEAQ. With 4 bases clipped from V and 4 bases from J, the junction kept 10 bases outside the gene matches. The chain combines TRBV7-6 with TRBJ2-3; 11 nucleotides align to TRBD2. Input material: PBMCs or T cells enriched from blood (not recorded which). The TCR sequence derives from a woman aged 18-30 years in a cohort exposed to, infected with or recovered from COVID-19 (not recorded which). This CDR3 reads CASSSELLAGGADTQYF. CDR3 DNA sequence: TGTGCCAGCAGCTCCGAGCTCCTAGCGGGAGGAGCAGATACGCAGTATTTT.